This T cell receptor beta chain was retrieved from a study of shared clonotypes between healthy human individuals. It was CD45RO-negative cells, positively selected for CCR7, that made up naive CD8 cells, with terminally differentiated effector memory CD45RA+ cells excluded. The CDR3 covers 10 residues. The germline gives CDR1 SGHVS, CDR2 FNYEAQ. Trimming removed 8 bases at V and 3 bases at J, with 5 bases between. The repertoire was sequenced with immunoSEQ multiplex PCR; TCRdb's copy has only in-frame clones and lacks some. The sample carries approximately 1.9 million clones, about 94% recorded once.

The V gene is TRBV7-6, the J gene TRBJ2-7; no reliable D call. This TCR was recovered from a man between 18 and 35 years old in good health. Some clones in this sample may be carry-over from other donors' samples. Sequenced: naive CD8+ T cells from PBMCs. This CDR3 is CASGNYEQYF. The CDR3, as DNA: TGTGCCAGCGGAAACTACGAGCAGTACTTC. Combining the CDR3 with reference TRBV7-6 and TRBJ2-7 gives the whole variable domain GAGVSQSPRYKVTKRGQDVALRCDPISGHVSLYWYRQALGQGPEFLTYFNYEAQQDKSGLPNDRFSAERPEGSISTLTIQRTEQRDSAMYRCASGNYEQYFGPGTRLTVT.